These T cell receptor beta chains were read from a single sample in a study of glioma-infiltrating T cells after dendritic cell vaccination. The repertoire was sequenced with immunoSEQ multiplex PCR; TCRdb's copy has only in-frame clones and lacks some. The sample includes some 78,000 clones, 85% of them seen just once. The material sequenced was blood, taken after dendritic cell vaccination. The source is a human donor with glioblastoma. CDR3s include the opening cysteine and the closing phenylalanine or tryptophan.

V: TRBV7-2; J: TRBJ2-5; CDR3: CASSFDRYQETQYF
V: TRBV27; J: TRBJ2-5; CDR3: CASRRPGIRETQYF
V: TRBV18; J: TRBJ2-6; CDR3: CASDDRISSGANVLTF
V: TRBV2; J: TRBJ2-7; CDR3: CAATGTGNSYEQYF
V: TRBV13; J: TRBJ1-3; CDR3: CASTLRLRGNTIYF
V: TRBV9; J: TRBJ1-1; CDR3: CASSVGGGSEAFF
V: TRBV9; J: TRBJ2-4; CDR3: CASSAGPSGIKAKNIQYF
V: TRBV6-4; J: TRBJ2-1; CDR3: CASSEGTEHNEQFF
V: TRBV5-1; J: TRBJ2-7; CDR3: CASSQRTSGTTSHEQYF
V: TRBV28; J: TRBJ1-2; CDR3: CASTGGTDYGYTF
V: TRBV10-3; J: TRBJ1-5; CDR3: CAISEFVDRQNQPQHF
V: TRBV7-9; J: TRBJ2-3; CDR3: CASSLASTRDTQYF
V: TRBV29-1; J: TRBJ1-1; CDR3: CSVEVGPEAFF
V: TRBV19; J: TRBJ2-4; CDR3: CASSRASGGWDIQYF
V: TRBV28; J: TRBJ2-2; CDR3: CASSFRNTGELFF
V: TRBV5-4; J: TRBJ1-6; CDR3: CASSSGGLTHNSPLHF
V: TRBV2; J: TRBJ2-5; CDR3: CASRTGGETQYF
V: TRBV19; J: TRBJ1-1; CDR3: CASSLNRGGVPEAFF